The 27 T cell receptor beta chains given below trace back to one sample, sequenced in a study of vaccination and CD4 T cells after COVID-19. These receptors lack a known antigen. Treatment defined: roughly ten-day PBMC culture with coronavirus spike peptide pools or control peptides (ViraFEST assay). The Oncomine TCR Beta short-read assay was applied to DNA of cultured CD4+ T cells. TCRdb reprocessed the PCR reads via MiXCR and lists one record per CDR3 protein. The repertoire holds around 17,000 distinct CDR3 sequences, with just under 50% as singletons. Sequencing used CD4+ T cells from blood, cultured in vitro, obtained before SARS-CoV-2 vaccination. These receptors originate from a human donor who had recovered from COVID-19.

V and J are TRBV19 and TRBJ2-3; 9 positions match TRBD2. Germline lookup yields CDR1 LNHDA and CDR2 SQIVND (reference sequence). V shed 5 bases and J 2 bases; nucleotides not matched to a gene: 5. The CDR3 extends over 15 amino acids. In DNA, the CDR3 is TGTGCCAGTAGTTTGCTAGCGGGGACCACAGATACGCAGTATTTT. Translating it yields CASSLLAGTTDTQYF.

A remark on this clonotype: Since the CDR3 does not end with the conserved phenylalanine or tryptophan, this likely comes from a read error. The chain is built from TRBV30 and TRBJ1-1, with 8 bases that match TRBD1. CDR1 GTSNPN and CDR2 SVGIG come from the germline V gene (reference sequence). This CDR3 region has 15 residues. V dropped 1 base and J dropped 5; count of bases not matched to a gene: 9. This CDR3 reads CAWSASRDRRTEAFL. The CDR3 DNA is TGTGCCTGGAGTGCTTCTCGGGACAGGAGGACTGAAGCTTTCTTA.

This clonotype was observed a few times. The chain recombines TRBV6-5 with TRBJ2-7, with D possibly matching TRBD2 (6 bases). This CDR3 has 14 residues. Germline values: CDR1 MNHEY, CDR2 SVGAGI. V lost 0 bases, J lost 6 bases, and 12 bases lay in between. This chain's CDR3 is CASSYSEGGSEQYF. CDR3 nucleotide sequence: TGTGCCAGCAGTTACTCGGAGGGCGGCTCCGAGCAGTACTTC.

The chain combines TRBV11-3 with TRBJ1-2; TRBD1 matches at 7 bases. V dropped 3 bases and J dropped 12; count of bases not matched to a gene: 7. Germline CDR1 SGHNT, CDR2 YENEEA. The CDR3 spans 12 residues. CDR3 coding DNA: TGTGCCAGCAGCTTGGATCAACAGGGGAACACCTTC. Protein product: CASSLDQQGNTF.

There are a few counts of this clonotype. This sequence joins TRBV27 and TRBJ1-6; 8 bases map to TRBD1. CDR1 is MNHEY, CDR2 SMNVEV, per germline (reference sequence). The V gene end was trimmed by 3 bases and the J gene end by 9 bases; junction bases not matched to a gene: 10. The CDR3 has 16 amino acids. CDR3 protein: CASSLGGPGGFSPLHF. CDR3 in DNA: TGTGCCAGCAGTTTGGGTGGGCCAGGGGGCTTTTCACCCCTCCACTTT.

This sequence joins TRBV20-1 and TRBJ1-2; D is perhaps TRBD1 (5 bases). The CDR3 totals 16 residues. Germline CDR1 DFQATT, CDR2 SNEGSKA (reference sequence). V gave up 3 bases and J gave up 8 bases, with 25 bases separating them. For the CDR3, the DNA is TGCAGTGCTAGTCACGGGGCGGGGGTCGTTCTGGGAGGCTACACCTTC. This codes for CSASHGAGVVLGGYTF.

This chain uses TRBV12-3 or TRBV12-4 with TRBJ1-1, with 7 bases that match TRBD1. J lost 8 bases, V lost 2 bases, and 5 bases had no gene match. The CDR3 covers 13 residues. The CDR3 DNA reads TGTGCCAGCAGTTTATCGGGGACAGAGGAAGCTTTCTTT. Translating it yields CASSLSGTEEAFF.

The chain links TRBV6-4 to TRBJ1-2, with 9 positions matching TRBD1. Germline CDR1 MRHNA, CDR2 SNTAGT. The V and J ends lost 2 bases and 7 bases, in that order; junction bases with no gene match: 14. This CDR3 comprises 17 residues. This chain's CDR3 is CASSDLRILTGGVGYTF. In DNA form, the CDR3 reads TGTGCCAGCAGTGACCTTCGCATTCTAACAGGGGGCGTTGGCTACACCTTC.

This clonotype has only one observation. A much larger clone differs from this one at a single base, so this may be a read error. This rearrangement joins TRBV20-1 to TRBJ2-7; D not resolved. Germline lookup yields CDR1 DFQATT and CDR2 SNEGSKA (reference sequence). The CDR3 consists of 13 residues. The CDR3 loop reads CGASNILGNEQYF. DNA of the CDR3: TGCGGTGCTAGTAATATCCTGGGAAACGAGCAGTACTTC.

In this sample, this clonotype turned up a few times. The chain is built from TRBV20-1 and TRBJ1-1; D is ambiguous. The V end lost 4 bases, the J end lost 1 base, and 7 bases lay between the germline ends. This CDR3 is built from 12 residues. Per the germline V gene, CDR1 is DFQATT and CDR2 is SNEGSKA (reference sequence). For the CDR3, the DNA is TGCAGTGCTATTTTCAGGAACACTGAAGCTTTCTTT. It translates to CSAIFRNTEAFF.

The rearrangement links TRBV28 to TRBJ1-1; D is unresolved. This CDR3 is 14 amino acids long. The V and J ends lost 5 bases and 1 base respectively, with 11 bases between them. Germline CDR1 is MDHEN and CDR2 is SYDVKM. The CDR3 bases are TGTGCCAGCAGTCTAACACACCGGAACACTGAAGCTTTCTTT. Protein sequence: CASSLTHRNTEAFF. The full variable domain, completed using reference TRBV28 and TRBJ1-1, is DVKVTQSSRYLVKRTGEKVFLECVQDMDHENMFWYRQDPGLGLRLIYFSYDVKMKEKGDIPEGYSVSREKKERFSLILESASTNQTSMYLCASSLTHRNTEAFFGQGTRLTVV.

The rearrangement joins TRBV4-3 to TRBJ1-2; D unresolved. The CDR3 has 13 residues. The germline V gene encodes CDR1 LGHNA and CDR2 YSLEER. V lost 0 bases, J lost 8 bases, and 10 bases lay in between. This CDR3 reads CASSQEWLGGYTF. The DNA of the CDR3 is TGCGCCAGCAGCCAAGAATGGTTAGGAGGCTACACCTTC.

A few counts support this clonotype. The rearrangement joins TRBV15 to TRBJ1-3; no clear D. The V end was cut by 4 bases, the J end by 0 bases, with 13 bases between. The germline gives CDR1 LNHNV, CDR2 YYDKDF (reference sequence). The CDR3 contains 16 residues. The CDR3 protein is CATSTRVGDSGNTIYF. The CDR3 region has the DNA TGTGCCACCAGCACCAGAGTTGGGGACTCTGGAAACACCATATATTTT.

This clonotype was seen a handful of times. The rearrangement links TRBV6-1 to TRBJ1-5, with a possible D match to TRBD1 (6 bases). The CDR3 runs to 13 residues. The V gene's germline CDR1 is MNHNS and CDR2 SASEGT. V lost 4 bases, J lost 6 bases, and 10 bases lay in between. The CDR3 region is CASSGGGRQPQHF. The CDR3, as DNA: TGTGCCAGCAGTGGGGGGGGCCGTCAGCCCCAGCATTTT.

The count of this clonotype is one. This chain links TRBV7-6 with TRBJ2-1; D unclear. The CDR3 totals 15 residues. The germline gives CDR1 SGHVS, CDR2 FNYEAQ. V lost 5 bases, J lost 0 bases, and 11 bases lay in between. Here the CDR3 DNA reads TGTGCCAGCAGCGCCGGAGTGAGCTCCTACAATGAGCAGTTCTTC. Amino acid sequence: CASSAGVSSYNEQFF.

This sequence joins TRBV20-1 and TRBJ2-3, with a possible D match to TRBD1 (6 bases). CDR1 is DFQATT and CDR2 is SNEGSKA in the germline V gene (reference sequence). The CDR3 sequence is 14 residues long. Trimming removed 5 bases from V and 6 bases from J, with 18 bases in between. CDR3 loop: CSAWDTRVMDTQYF. The CDR3 DNA reads as TGCAGTGCTTGGGACACTAGGGTTATGGATACGCAGTATTTT.

This clonotype appeared a few times. The rearrangement joins TRBV5-1 to TRBJ2-1, with D tentatively TRBD1 (5 bases). V was trimmed by 0 bases and J by 7 bases, leaving 8 bases between them. The CDR3 runs 13 residues. Per the germline V gene, CDR1 is SGHRS and CDR2 is YFSETQ. In nucleotides, the CDR3 is TGCGCCAGCAGCTTGGCCAGGGATAATGAGCAGTTCTTC. This gives the protein CASSLARDNEQFF.

This clonotype was seen a few times. The chain links TRBV20-1 to TRBJ1-5; D gene uncertain. The V gene lost 2 bases and the J gene lost 3 bases, with 11 bases spanning the gap. The germline gives CDR1 DFQATT, CDR2 SNEGSKA (reference sequence). The CDR3 is 14 amino acids. This CDR3 is CSARSTQPNQPQHF. The CDR3 coding sequence is TGCAGTGCTAGATCGACACAGCCCAATCAGCCCCAGCATTTT.

The chain is built from TRBV7-2 and TRBJ2-7; TRBD1 matches at 7 bases. Losses at the gene ends were 5 bases for V and 6 bases for J; bases not matched to a gene: 4. The CDR3 consists of 12 residues. Germline V gene sequence: CDR1 SGHTA, CDR2 FQGNSA. The CDR3 region has the DNA TGTGCCAGCAGCCGGGACAGCTTCGAGCAGTACTTC. Translation gives CASSRDSFEQYF.

This clonotype was counted a few times. The chain combines TRBV15 with TRBJ1-6; TRBD1 agrees at 9 bases. The CDR3 is 16 amino acids. With 5 bases clipped from V and 9 bases from J, the junction kept 11 bases outside the gene matches. The germline gives CDR1 LNHNV, CDR2 YYDKDF (reference sequence). CDR3 DNA sequence: TGTGCCACCAGCGGATCCGGGACAGGGTTGGGTTCACCCCTCCACTTT. This encodes CATSGSGTGLGSPLHF.

This clonotype was found a few times. The gene calls are TRBV6-1 and TRBJ2-2, with D tentatively TRBD1 (6 bases). The CDR3 has 15 residues. The germline CDR1 and CDR2 sequences are MNHNS and SASEGT. The V end lost 6 bases, the J end lost 4 bases, and 15 bases lay between the germline ends. CDR3 nucleotide sequence: TGTGCCAGCAGGCGAGGGGGAGTGGGCACCGGGGAGCTGTTTTTT. Translating gives CASRRGGVGTGELFF.

The gene calls are TRBV20-1 and TRBJ1-4; no clear D gene. V lost 6 bases, J lost 3 bases, and 14 bases lay in between. Germline CDR1 reads DFQATT; CDR2 reads SNEGSKA (reference sequence). There are 14 residues in the CDR3. CDR3 nucleotide sequence: TGCAGTGCCCATCTGTCCGGGGCTAATGAAAAACTGTTTTTT. This translates into CSAHLSGANEKLFF.

This clonotype was detected only a few times. The chain combines TRBV7-9 with TRBJ1-2; D is possibly TRBD1 (5 bases). Germline CDR1 and CDR2: SEHNR and FQNEAQ (reference sequence). CDR3 length: 14 residues. V was cut by 5 bases and J by 4 bases, with 14 bases left in between. The CDR3 reads CASSPQRGLYGYTF. The CDR3 nucleotides are TGTGCCAGCAGCCCTCAAAGGGGCCTCTATGGCTACACCTTC.

The rearrangement joins TRBV10-3 to TRBJ1-1, with a tentative D call TRBD1 (6 bases). Germline V gene data show CDR1 as ENHRY and CDR2 as SYGVKD. The CDR3 has 12 amino acids. V was cut by 7 bases and J by 4 bases, with 10 bases left in between. The CDR3 is CAITSQGTEAFF. CDR3 coding DNA: TGTGCCATCACCTCACAGGGCACTGAAGCTTTCTTT.

The chain combines TRBV5-4 with TRBJ2-7, with 7 bases fitting TRBD1. V shed 4 bases, J shed 4 bases, and the junction held 8 bases outside the gene matches. This CDR3 is 14 amino acids long. Germline CDR1 and CDR2: SGHNT and YYREEE (reference sequence). In DNA form, the CDR3 reads TGTGCCAGCAGCGTGACAGGGCAAGGGTACGAGCAGTACTTC. It translates to CASSVTGQGYEQYF.

This clonotype was seen a few times. J is TRBJ1-5 and V is TRBV7-2, with D possibly matching TRBD1 (5 bases). The CDR3 is made up of 14 amino acids. Germline CDR1 SGHTA, CDR2 FQGNSA. Trimming removed 7 bases at V and 9 bases at J, with 19 bases between. The CDR3 nucleotides read TGTGCCAGCACCGAATCGGGACCGACTCGGCCCCAGCATTTT. Its translation is CASTESGPTRPQHF.

This clonotype was detected a few times. This sequence joins TRBV5-6 and TRBJ2-5; TRBD1 aligns across 7 bases. V shed 3 bases, J shed 3 bases, and the junction held 8 bases outside the gene matches. The CDR3 spans 15 residues. CDR1 is SGHDT, CDR2 YYEEEE, per germline. CDR3 coding DNA: TGTGCCAGCAGCTACTACAAGGGGACAGAAGAGACCCAGTACTTC. This translates into CASSYYKGTEETQYF.